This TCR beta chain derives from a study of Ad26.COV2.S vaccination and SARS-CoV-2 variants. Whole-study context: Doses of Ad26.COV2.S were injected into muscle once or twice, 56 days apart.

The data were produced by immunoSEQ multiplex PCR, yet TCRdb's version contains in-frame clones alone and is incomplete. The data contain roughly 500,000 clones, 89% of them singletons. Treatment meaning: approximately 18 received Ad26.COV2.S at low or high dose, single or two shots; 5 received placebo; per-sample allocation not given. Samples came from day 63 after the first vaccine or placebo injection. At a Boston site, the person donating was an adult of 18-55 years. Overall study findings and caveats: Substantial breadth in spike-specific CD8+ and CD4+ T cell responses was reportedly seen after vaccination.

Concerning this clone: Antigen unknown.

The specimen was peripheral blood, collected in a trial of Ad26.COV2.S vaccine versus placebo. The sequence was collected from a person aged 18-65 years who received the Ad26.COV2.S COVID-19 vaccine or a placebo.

The CDR3 DNA sequence: TGTGCCAGCAGTTATATTTCCAGATTAAGCACCGGGGAGCTGTTTTTT. Amino acids: CASSYISRLSTGELFF. The genes are TRBV6-5 and TRBJ2-2; D unclear. Deletions cut 3 bases from V and 4 bases from J, with 15 bases between. CDR1 MNHEY and CDR2 SVGAGI come from the germline V gene. The CDR3 is made up of 16 amino acids.